This is a list of T cell receptor beta chains from one sample in a study of OX40 agonist ivuxolimab in advanced cancers. Sequenced by immunoSEQ multiplex PCR; TCRdb stores in-frame clones only, minus some. The sample holds about 87,000 clones; 83% are singletons and the top ten take 0.75% to 0.85%. Specimen: CD4+ or CD8+ T cells sorted from blood, collected in a trial of the OX40 agonist ivuxolimab. These receptors came from an adult with an advanced solid tumor such as melanoma, head and neck, liver or kidney cancer. The conserved cysteine and the conserved F or W are not part of the CDR3 here. Each record gives: J gene, V gene, CDR3 protein.

j_call: TRBJ2-3
v_call: TRBV5-6
cdr3_aa: ASSLKRGYTDTQY

j_call: TRBJ1-1
v_call: TRBV18
cdr3_aa: ASSPPLDRTRGTEAF

j_call: TRBJ2-1
v_call: TRBV4-2
cdr3_aa: ASSQEGSGGAGEQF

j_call: TRBJ1-2
v_call: TRBV19
cdr3_aa: ASSTTDKRYGYT

j_call: TRBJ2-7
v_call: TRBV12-5
cdr3_aa: ASGLTAGGIYEQY

j_call: TRBJ2-2
v_call: TRBV9
cdr3_aa: ASSPRTTGELF

j_call: TRBJ1-2
v_call: TRBV6-5
cdr3_aa: ASSTTPGTNYGYT

j_call: TRBJ2-3
v_call: TRBV11-3
cdr3_aa: ASSLEVTGGTDTQY

j_call: TRBJ1-4
v_call: TRBV18
cdr3_aa: ASSPLGRGSNEKLF

j_call: TRBJ2-1
v_call: TRBV18
cdr3_aa: AGGSSYNEQF

j_call: TRBJ2-7
v_call: TRBV9
cdr3_aa: ASSPDIRGSSGEQY

j_call: TRBJ1-2
v_call: TRBV5-1
cdr3_aa: ASSQTLGAPGGYT

j_call: TRBJ1-1
v_call: TRBV27
cdr3_aa: ASSNIQGNTEAF

j_call: TRBJ2-5
v_call: TRBV5-1
cdr3_aa: ASSAGTSGEVGYQETQY

j_call: TRBJ2-5
v_call: TRBV7-2
cdr3_aa: ASSRLGTIQETQY

j_call: TRBJ2-7
v_call: TRBV5-4
cdr3_aa: ASSPLLYEQY

j_call: TRBJ1-5
v_call: TRBV10-2
cdr3_aa: ASSSTASNQPQH

j_call: TRBJ2-3
v_call: TRBV25-1
cdr3_aa: ASSERLAGGSSTDTQY

j_call: TRBJ2-7
v_call: TRBV19
cdr3_aa: ASSPEDRVAEQY

j_call: TRBJ2-1
v_call: TRBV30
cdr3_aa: AWSKAGAYNEQF

j_call: TRBJ2-1
v_call: TRBV7-3
cdr3_aa: ASSKLTYNEQF

j_call: TRBJ2-7
v_call: TRBV10-1
cdr3_aa: ASNFYEQY

j_call: TRBJ2-1
v_call: TRBV10-3
cdr3_aa: AIGTGQYNEQF

j_call: TRBJ2-7
v_call: TRBV6-1
cdr3_aa: AAKTSGALYEQY

j_call: TRBJ1-2
v_call: TRBV27
cdr3_aa: ASSFGGQGTGYT

j_call: TRBJ2-7
v_call: TRBV5-4
cdr3_aa: ASSSRQDTYEQY

j_call: TRBJ2-3
v_call: TRBV7-2
cdr3_aa: ASSKQVTDTQY

j_call: TRBJ1-1
v_call: TRBV18
cdr3_aa: ASSPRVGQGGGTEAF

j_call: TRBJ1-2
v_call: TRBV6-1
cdr3_aa: ASRMGTALLYGYT

j_call: TRBJ2-3
v_call: TRBV2
cdr3_aa: ASSEGLAGALDTDTQY

j_call: TRBJ2-3
v_call: TRBV21-1
cdr3_aa: ASSKRRGRADTQY

j_call: NA
v_call: TRBV6-1
cdr3_aa: ASSPKQGQAHEQY

j_call: TRBJ1-2
v_call: TRBV6-6
cdr3_aa: ASRSAQGANDYGYT

j_call: TRBJ2-5
v_call: TRBV7-6
cdr3_aa: ASSLIGGGPETQY

j_call: TRBJ1-5
v_call: TRBV5-1
cdr3_aa: ASSPQGLQPQH

j_call: TRBJ1-4
v_call: TRBV4-1
cdr3_aa: ASSASPGQGAVNEKLF

j_call: TRBJ1-1
v_call: TRBV19
cdr3_aa: ASSPRNRVRTEAF

j_call: TRBJ1-1
v_call: TRBV18
cdr3_aa: ASSPAGRNTEAF

j_call: TRBJ2-4
v_call: TRBV19
cdr3_aa: ASSPRGYDIQY

j_call: TRBJ2-5
v_call: TRBV11-2
cdr3_aa: ASSGTREY

j_call: TRBJ2-6
v_call: TRBV6-4
cdr3_aa: ASSEVSGDLSGANVLT

j_call: TRBJ1-6
v_call: TRBV30
cdr3_aa: AWSVVAGGGSPLH

j_call: TRBJ2-3
v_call: TRBV5-1
cdr3_aa: ASSLGDREFRYTQY

j_call: TRBJ1-6
v_call: TRBV4-1
cdr3_aa: ASSRPQGTGSPLH

j_call: TRBJ2-1
v_call: TRBV9
cdr3_aa: ASSPRGQGMYNEQF

j_call: TRBJ2-7
v_call: TRBV6-1
cdr3_aa: ASSMLGPAYEQY

j_call: TRBJ2-5
v_call: TRBV4-1
cdr3_aa: ASSQFRGETQY

j_call: TRBJ2-7
v_call: TRBV7-2
cdr3_aa: ASSSRTSYYEQY

j_call: TRBJ2-4
v_call: TRBV29-1
cdr3_aa: SVHTSGRENIQY

j_call: TRBJ2-7
v_call: TRBV6-1
cdr3_aa: ASRGDGGVEEQY